Listed below are T cell receptor beta chains from one sample, sequenced in a study of T cells in Graves' hyperthyroidism and ophthalmopathy. TCRdb re-called the multiplex PCR reads through MiXCR, storing one row per CDR3 protein. The top ten clones hold roughly 14% of a sample with fewer than 550,000 distinct CDR3 sequences, 15% to 18% of them seen once. The material sequenced was blood. The receptors come from a woman under 30 with Graves' hyperthyroidism. Each CDR3 is given with its conserved first and last residue. Each record gives: J gene, V gene, D gene, CDR3 length, clone size, CDR3 DNA, CDR3 protein. A D gene is named only where the DNA matches it firmly. Where a row states a size, it is once, few, many or the class of an expanded clone; other rows omit it.

J gene: TRBJ2-5; V gene: TRBV6-5; D gene: TRBD1; CDR3 length: 15; clone size: many; CDR3 DNA: TGTGCCAGCAGTTACTCGACAGGGGATGGGGAGACCCAGTACTTC; CDR3 protein: CASSYSTGDGETQYF
J gene: TRBJ2-5; V gene: TRBV15; D gene: .; CDR3 length: 14; clone size: .; CDR3 DNA: TGTGCCACCAGCAGAGAGGCCTACCAAGAGACCCAGTACTTC; CDR3 protein: CATSREAYQETQYF
J gene: TRBJ1-1; V gene: TRBV6-4; D gene: TRBD1; CDR3 length: 15; clone size: .; CDR3 DNA: TGTGCCACAAAGAGGACAGGGCTAGGTGCAACTGAAGCTTTCTTT; CDR3 protein: CATKRTGLGATEAFF
J gene: TRBJ1-1; V gene: TRBV9; D gene: .; CDR3 length: 15; clone size: many; CDR3 DNA: TGTGCCAGCAGCGGACGAAGTGGGGTAAACACTGAAGCTTTCTTT; CDR3 protein: CASSGRSGVNTEAFF
J gene: TRBJ1-5; V gene: TRBV19; D gene: .; CDR3 length: 14; clone size: many; CDR3 DNA: TGTGCCAGTACCACACAGTTAGACTATCAGCCCCAGCATTTT; CDR3 protein: CASTTQLDYQPQHF
J gene: TRBJ2-4; V gene: TRBV12-3/TRBV12-4; D gene: TRBD2; CDR3 length: 12; clone size: many; CDR3 DNA: TGTGCCAGACTATGGACTAGCGGGAGTAGGTACTTC; CDR3 protein: CARLWTSGSRYF
J gene: TRBJ2-7; V gene: TRBV6-5; D gene: TRBD2; CDR3 length: 15; clone size: .; CDR3 DNA: TGTGCCAGCACTTATGTGGCGGGGGGCTCCTACGAGCAGTACTTC; CDR3 protein: CASTYVAGGSYEQYF
J gene: TRBJ2-1; V gene: TRBV7-2; D gene: TRBD2; CDR3 length: 16; clone size: .; CDR3 DNA: TGTGCCAGCAGCTTAGCGGCTAGCGGGGGGGCGGGTGAGCAGTTCTTC; CDR3 protein: CASSLAASGGAGEQFF
J gene: TRBJ1-4; V gene: TRBV9; D gene: .; CDR3 length: 15; clone size: .; CDR3 DNA: TGTGCCAGCAGCGATGACAGCCCAACTAATGAAAAACTGTTTTTT; CDR3 protein: CASSDDSPTNEKLFF
J gene: TRBJ2-1; V gene: TRBV2; D gene: TRBD2; CDR3 length: 16; clone size: many; CDR3 DNA: TGTGCCAGCAGCGGATCGACTAGCGGGGAATACAATGAGCAGTTCTTC; CDR3 protein: CASSGSTSGEYNEQFF
J gene: TRBJ2-7; V gene: TRBV5-1; D gene: .; CDR3 length: 14; clone size: few; CDR3 DNA: TGCGCCAGCAGCTTGGCCGGGTCTAAGGACGAGCAGTACTTC; CDR3 protein: CASSLAGSKDEQYF
J gene: TRBJ1-4; V gene: TRBV3-1; D gene: .; CDR3 length: 15; clone size: .; CDR3 DNA: TGTGCCAGCAGCCAAGATGTCGGAATTGGAGAAAAACTGTTTTTT; CDR3 protein: CASSQDVGIGEKLFF
J gene: TRBJ2-7; V gene: TRBV29-1; D gene: TRBD2; CDR3 length: 14; clone size: few; CDR3 DNA: TGCAGCGTTGCACTAGCGGGGCGGCCCTACGAGCAGTACTTC; CDR3 protein: CSVALAGRPYEQYF
J gene: TRBJ2-3; V gene: TRBV7-8; D gene: TRBD2; CDR3 length: 18; clone size: few; CDR3 DNA: TGTGCCAGCAGCTTACCCCTGACTAGCGGGGCCTCAACAGATACGCAGTATTTT; CDR3 protein: CASSLPLTSGASTDTQYF
J gene: TRBJ2-2; V gene: TRBV7-3; D gene: .; CDR3 length: 16; clone size: few; CDR3 DNA: TGTGCCAGCAGGAAAAACACGGGGGGCCATGCCGGGGAGCTGTTTTTT; CDR3 protein: CASRKNTGGHAGELFF
J gene: TRBJ2-7; V gene: TRBV20-1; D gene: TRBD2; CDR3 length: 17; clone size: many; CDR3 DNA: TGCAGTGCCCGGACTAGCGGGAGAAAGAGGACCTACTACGAGCAGTACTTC; CDR3 protein: CSARTSGRKRTYYEQYF
J gene: TRBJ1-2; V gene: TRBV2; D gene: TRBD1; CDR3 length: 15; clone size: .; CDR3 DNA: TGTGCCAGCAGATCGATACAGGGGAAGATCGATGGCTACACCTTC; CDR3 protein: CASRSIQGKIDGYTF
J gene: TRBJ1-1; V gene: TRBV25-1; D gene: TRBD1; CDR3 length: 15; clone size: .; CDR3 DNA: TGTGCCAGCAGTGAATATGCCAGGGGGGGCACTGAAGCTTTCTTT; CDR3 protein: CASSEYARGGTEAFF
J gene: TRBJ1-5; V gene: TRBV6-1; D gene: .; CDR3 length: 17; clone size: .; CDR3 DNA: TGTGCCGGCAGTGAACGCCGATCGACGAGGGCGAATCAGCCCCAGCATTTT; CDR3 protein: CAGSERRSTRANQPQHF